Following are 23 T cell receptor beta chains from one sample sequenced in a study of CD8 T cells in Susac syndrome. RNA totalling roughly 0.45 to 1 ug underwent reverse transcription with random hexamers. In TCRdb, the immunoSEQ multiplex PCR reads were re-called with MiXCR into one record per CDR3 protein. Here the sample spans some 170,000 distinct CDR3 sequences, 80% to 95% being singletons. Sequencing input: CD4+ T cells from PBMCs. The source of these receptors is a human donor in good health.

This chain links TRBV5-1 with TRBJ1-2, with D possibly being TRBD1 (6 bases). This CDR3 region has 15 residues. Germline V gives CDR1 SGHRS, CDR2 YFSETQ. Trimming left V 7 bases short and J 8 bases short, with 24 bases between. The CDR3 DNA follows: TGCGCCAGCGCGCCGGGTACAGGGCCCTGGGAAGGCTACACCTTC. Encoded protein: CASAPGTGPWEGYTF.

For the CDR3, the DNA is TGTGCCAGCAGTGCCCGTTATTACGAGCAGTACTTC. Amino acids: CASSARYYEQYF. The chain recombines TRBV6-1 with TRBJ2-7; D is uncertain. Germline CDR1 is MNHNS and CDR2 is SASEGT. CDR3 length: 12 amino acids. Trimming left V 4 bases short and J 4 bases short, with 8 bases between.

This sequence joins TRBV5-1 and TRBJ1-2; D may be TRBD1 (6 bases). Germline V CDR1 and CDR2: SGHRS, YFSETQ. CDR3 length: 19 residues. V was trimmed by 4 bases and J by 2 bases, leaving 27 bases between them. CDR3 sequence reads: CASSRGKGIQDRLNYGYTF. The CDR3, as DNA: TGCGCCAGCAGCAGGGGGAAAGGAATTCAGGACAGATTAAACTATGGCTACACCTTC.

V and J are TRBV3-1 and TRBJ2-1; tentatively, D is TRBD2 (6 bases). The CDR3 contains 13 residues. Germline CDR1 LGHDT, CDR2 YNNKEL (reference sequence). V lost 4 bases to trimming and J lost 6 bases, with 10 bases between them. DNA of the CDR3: TGTGCCAGCAGCCGGGACTGGGCCAATGAGCAGTTCTTC. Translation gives CASSRDWANEQFF.

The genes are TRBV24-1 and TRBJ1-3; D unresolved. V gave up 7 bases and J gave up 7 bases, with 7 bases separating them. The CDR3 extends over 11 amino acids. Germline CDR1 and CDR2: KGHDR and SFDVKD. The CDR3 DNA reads TGTGCCACCAGACCTTGGAACACCATATATTTT. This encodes CATRPWNTIYF.

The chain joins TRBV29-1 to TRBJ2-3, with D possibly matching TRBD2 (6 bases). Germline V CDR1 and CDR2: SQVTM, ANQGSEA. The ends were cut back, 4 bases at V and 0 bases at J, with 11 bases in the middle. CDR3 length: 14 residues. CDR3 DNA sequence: TGCAGCGTTGGGGTGGGGACTAGCACAGATACGCAGTATTTT. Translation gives CSVGVGTSTDTQYF.

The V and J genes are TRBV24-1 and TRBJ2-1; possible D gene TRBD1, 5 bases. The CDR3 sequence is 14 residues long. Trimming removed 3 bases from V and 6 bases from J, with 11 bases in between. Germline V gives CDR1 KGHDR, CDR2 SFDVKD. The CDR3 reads CATSDPYRLNEQFF. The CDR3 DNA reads TGTGCCACCAGTGATCCGTACAGGCTCAATGAGCAGTTCTTC.

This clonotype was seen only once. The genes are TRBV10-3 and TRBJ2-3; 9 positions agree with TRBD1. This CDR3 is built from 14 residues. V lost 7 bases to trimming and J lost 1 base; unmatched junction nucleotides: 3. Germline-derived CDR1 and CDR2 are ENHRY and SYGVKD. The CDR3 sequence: CAINGDRGTDTQYF. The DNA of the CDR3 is TGTGCCATCAATGGGGACAGGGGCACAGATACGCAGTATTTT.

The CDR3 DNA reads TGTGCCAGCAGCTTAGTCGGATTGTTCTTC. Its protein is CASSLVGLFF. The chain joins TRBV7-9 to TRBJ2-1; D not resolved. CDR3 size: 10 residues. Germline CDR1 reads SEHNR; CDR2 reads FQNEAQ (reference sequence). V lost 1 base to trimming and J lost 15 bases, with 7 bases between them.

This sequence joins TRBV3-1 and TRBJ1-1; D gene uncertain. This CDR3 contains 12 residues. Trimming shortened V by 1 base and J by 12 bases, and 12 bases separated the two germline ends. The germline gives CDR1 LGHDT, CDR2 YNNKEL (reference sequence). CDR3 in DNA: TGTGCCAGCAGCCAAGGTAGGACGGGAACTTTCTTT. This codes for CASSQGRTGTFF.

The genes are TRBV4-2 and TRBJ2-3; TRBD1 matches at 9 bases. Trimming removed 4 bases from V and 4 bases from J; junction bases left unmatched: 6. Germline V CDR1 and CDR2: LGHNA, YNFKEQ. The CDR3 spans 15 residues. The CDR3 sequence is CASSLRDRDADTQYF. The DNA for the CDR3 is TGTGCCAGCAGCCTCCGGGACAGGGACGCAGATACGCAGTATTTT.

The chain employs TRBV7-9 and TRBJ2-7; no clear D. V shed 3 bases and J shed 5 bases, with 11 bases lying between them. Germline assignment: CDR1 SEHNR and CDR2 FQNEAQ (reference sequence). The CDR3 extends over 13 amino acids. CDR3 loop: CASSFDPSHEQYF. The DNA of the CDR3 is TGTGCCAGCAGCTTTGACCCCTCTCACGAGCAGTACTTC.

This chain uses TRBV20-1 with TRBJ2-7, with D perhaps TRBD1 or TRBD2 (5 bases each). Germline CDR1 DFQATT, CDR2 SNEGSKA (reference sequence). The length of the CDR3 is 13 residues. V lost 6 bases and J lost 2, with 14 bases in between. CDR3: CSAGWDGTYEQYF. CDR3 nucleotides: TGCAGTGCAGGTTGGGACGGAACCTACGAGCAGTACTTC.

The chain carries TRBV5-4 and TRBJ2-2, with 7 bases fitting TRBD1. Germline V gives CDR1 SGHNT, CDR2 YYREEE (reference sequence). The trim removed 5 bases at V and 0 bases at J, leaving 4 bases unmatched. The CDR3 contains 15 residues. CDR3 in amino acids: CASRRTGANTGELFF. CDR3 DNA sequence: TGTGCCAGCAGACGGACAGGCGCGAACACCGGGGAGCTGTTTTTT.

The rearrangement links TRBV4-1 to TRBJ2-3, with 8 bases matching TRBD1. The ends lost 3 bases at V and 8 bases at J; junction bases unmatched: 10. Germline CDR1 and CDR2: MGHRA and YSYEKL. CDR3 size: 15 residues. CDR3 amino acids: CASSQAGGPRGTQYF. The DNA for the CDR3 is TGCGCCAGCAGCCAGGCAGGGGGCCCACGCGGTACGCAGTATTTT.

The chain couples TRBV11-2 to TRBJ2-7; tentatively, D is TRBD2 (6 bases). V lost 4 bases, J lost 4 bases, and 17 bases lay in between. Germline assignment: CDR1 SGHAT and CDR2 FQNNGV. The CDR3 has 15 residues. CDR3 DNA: TGTGCCAGCAGCTCAGGATCGCGGGGCCCATACGAGCAGTACTTC. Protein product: CASSSGSRGPYEQYF.

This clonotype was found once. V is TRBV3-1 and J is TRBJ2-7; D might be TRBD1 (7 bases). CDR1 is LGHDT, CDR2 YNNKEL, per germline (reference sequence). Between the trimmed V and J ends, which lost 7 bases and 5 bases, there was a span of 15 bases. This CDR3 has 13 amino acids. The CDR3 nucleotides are TGTGCCAGCACTCAGGGGGGTTTCAACGAGCAGTACTTC. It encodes CASTQGGFNEQYF.

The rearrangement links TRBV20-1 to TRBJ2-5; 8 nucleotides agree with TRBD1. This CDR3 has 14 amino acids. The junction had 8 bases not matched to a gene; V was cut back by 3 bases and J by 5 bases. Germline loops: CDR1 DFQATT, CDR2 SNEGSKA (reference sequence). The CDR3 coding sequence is TGCAGTGCTAGCCTTTCAGGGGGCGGCGAGACCCAGTACTTC. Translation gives CSASLSGGGETQYF.

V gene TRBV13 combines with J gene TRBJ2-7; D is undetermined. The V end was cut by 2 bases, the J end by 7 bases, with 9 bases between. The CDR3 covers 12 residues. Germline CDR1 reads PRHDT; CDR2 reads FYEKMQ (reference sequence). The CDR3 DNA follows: TGTGCCAGCAGCTTACAGCTCGGGGAGCAGTACTTC. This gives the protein CASSLQLGEQYF. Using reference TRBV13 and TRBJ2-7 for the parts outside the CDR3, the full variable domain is AAGVIQSPRHLIKEKRETATLKCYPIPRHDTVYWYQQGPGQDPQFLISFYEKMQSDKGSIPDRFSAQQFSDYHSELNMSSLELGDSALYFCASSLQLGEQYFGPGTRLTVT.

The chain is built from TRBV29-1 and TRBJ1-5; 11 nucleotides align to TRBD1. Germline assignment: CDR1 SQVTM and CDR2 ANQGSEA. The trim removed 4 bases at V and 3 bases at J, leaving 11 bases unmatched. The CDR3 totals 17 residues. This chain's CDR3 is CSVGTGGLSGTNQPQHF. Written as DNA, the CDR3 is TGCAGCGTTGGGACAGGGGGCTTGAGTGGCACCAATCAGCCCCAGCATTTT. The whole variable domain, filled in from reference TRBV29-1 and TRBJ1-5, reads SAVISQKPSRDICQRGTSLTIQCQVDSQVTMMFWYRQQPGQSLTLIATANQGSEATYESGFVIDKFPISRPNLTFSTLTVSNMSPEDSSIYLCSVGTGGLSGTNQPQHFGDGTRLSIL.

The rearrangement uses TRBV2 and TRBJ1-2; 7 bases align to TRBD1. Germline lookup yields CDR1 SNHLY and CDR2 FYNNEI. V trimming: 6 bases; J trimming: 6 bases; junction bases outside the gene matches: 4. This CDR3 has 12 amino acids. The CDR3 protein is CASRQQGDGYTF. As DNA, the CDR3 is TGTGCCAGCAGGCAGCAGGGGGATGGCTACACCTTC.

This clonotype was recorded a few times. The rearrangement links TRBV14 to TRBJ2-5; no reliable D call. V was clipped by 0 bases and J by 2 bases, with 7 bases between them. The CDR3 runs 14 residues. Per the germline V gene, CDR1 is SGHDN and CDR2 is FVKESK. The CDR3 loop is CASSQEYSQETQYF. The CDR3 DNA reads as TGTGCCAGCAGCCAAGAGTACTCTCAAGAGACCCAGTACTTC.

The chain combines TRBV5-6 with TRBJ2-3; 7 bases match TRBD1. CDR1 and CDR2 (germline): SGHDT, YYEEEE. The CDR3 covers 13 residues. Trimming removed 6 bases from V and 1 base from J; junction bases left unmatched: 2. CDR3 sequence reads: CASTGTGTDTQYF. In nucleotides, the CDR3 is TGTGCCAGCACCGGGACAGGCACAGATACGCAGTATTTT.